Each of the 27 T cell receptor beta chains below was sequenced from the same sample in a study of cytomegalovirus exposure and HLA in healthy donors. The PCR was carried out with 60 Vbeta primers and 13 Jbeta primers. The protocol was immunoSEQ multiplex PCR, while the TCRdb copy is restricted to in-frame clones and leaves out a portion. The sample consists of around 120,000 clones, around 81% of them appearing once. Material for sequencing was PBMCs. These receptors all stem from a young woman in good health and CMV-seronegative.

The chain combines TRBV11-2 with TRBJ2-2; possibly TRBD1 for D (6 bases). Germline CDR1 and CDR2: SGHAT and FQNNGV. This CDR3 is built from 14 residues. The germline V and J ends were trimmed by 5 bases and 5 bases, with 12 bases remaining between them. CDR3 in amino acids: CASSPQGGTGELFF. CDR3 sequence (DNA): TGTGCCAGCAGCCCACAGGGCGGGACCGGGGAGCTGTTTTTT. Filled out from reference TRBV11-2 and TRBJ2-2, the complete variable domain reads EAGVAQSPRYKIIEKRQSVAFWCNPISGHATLYWYQQILGQGPKLLIQFQNNGVVDDSQLPKDRFSAERLKGVDSTLKIQPAKLEDSAVYLCASSPQGGTGELFFGEGSRLTVL.

CDR3 sequence: CASSLPRDEQYF. The CDR3 nucleotides read TGTGCCAGCAGCTTACCCCGGGACGAGCAGTACTTC. The chain combines TRBV7-2 with TRBJ2-7; D is unresolved. This CDR3 has 12 residues. Trimming cost V 2 bases and J 5 bases, with 7 bases left between them. Germline V gives CDR1 SGHTA, CDR2 FQGNSA.

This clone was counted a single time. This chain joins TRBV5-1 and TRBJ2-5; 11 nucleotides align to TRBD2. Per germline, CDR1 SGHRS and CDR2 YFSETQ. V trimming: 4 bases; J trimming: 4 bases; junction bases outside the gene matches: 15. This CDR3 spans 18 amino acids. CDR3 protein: CASSSSGTSGIRLETQYF. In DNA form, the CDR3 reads TGCGCCAGCAGCAGCTCCGGGACTAGCGGCATCAGGTTAGAGACCCAGTACTTC.

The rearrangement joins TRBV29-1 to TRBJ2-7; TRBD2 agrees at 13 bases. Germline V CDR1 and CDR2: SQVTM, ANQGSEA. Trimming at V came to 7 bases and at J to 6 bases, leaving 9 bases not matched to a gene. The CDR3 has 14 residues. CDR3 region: CSASNRLAGGEQYF. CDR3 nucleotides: TGCAGCGCCAGTAACCGACTAGCGGGGGGCGAGCAGTACTTC.

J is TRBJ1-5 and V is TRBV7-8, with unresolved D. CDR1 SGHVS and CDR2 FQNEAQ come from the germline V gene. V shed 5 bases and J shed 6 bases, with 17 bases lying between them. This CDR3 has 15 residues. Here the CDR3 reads CASSNTRAGRQPQHF. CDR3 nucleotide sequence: TGTGCCAGCAGCAATACGAGGGCTGGGCGTCAGCCCCAGCATTTT. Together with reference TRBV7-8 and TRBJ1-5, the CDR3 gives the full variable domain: GAGVSQSPRYKVAKRGQDVALRCDPISGHVSLFWYQQALGQGPEFLTYFQNEAQLDKSGLPSDRFFAERPEGSVSTLKIQRTQQEDSAVYLCASSNTRAGRQPQHFGDGTRLSIL.

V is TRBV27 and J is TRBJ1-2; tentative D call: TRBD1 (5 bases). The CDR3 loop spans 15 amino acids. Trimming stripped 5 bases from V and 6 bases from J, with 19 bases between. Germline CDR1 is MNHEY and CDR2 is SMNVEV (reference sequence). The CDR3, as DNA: TGTGCCAGCAGTCCACTCCCGACGGGGGAAAATGGCTACACCTTC. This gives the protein CASSPLPTGENGYTF.

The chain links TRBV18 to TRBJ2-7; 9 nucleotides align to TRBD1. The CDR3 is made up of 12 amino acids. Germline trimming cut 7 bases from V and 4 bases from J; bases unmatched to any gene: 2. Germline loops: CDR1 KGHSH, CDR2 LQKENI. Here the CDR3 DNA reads TGTGCCAGCTGGGGACAGGGTTACGAGCAGTACTTC. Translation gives CASWGQGYEQYF.

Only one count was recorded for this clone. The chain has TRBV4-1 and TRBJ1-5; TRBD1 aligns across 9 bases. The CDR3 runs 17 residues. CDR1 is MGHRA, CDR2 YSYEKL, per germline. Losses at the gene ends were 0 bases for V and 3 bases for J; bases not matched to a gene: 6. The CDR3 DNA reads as TGCGCCAGCAGCCAAGATTCCAGGGACAGGGTCAATCAGCCCCAGCATTTT. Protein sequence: CASSQDSRDRVNQPQHF.

CDR3 residues: CASARGSLYEQYF. DNA for the CDR3: TGTGCCAGCGCGCGGGGCAGCCTGTACGAGCAGTACTTC. V gene TRBV7-8 combines with J gene TRBJ2-7; TRBD2 is a possible D gene (6 bases). Germline V gene lookup returns CDR1 SGHVS and CDR2 FQNEAQ. This CDR3 comprises 13 residues. V lost 8 bases and J 4 bases, leaving 15 bases between the germline ends.

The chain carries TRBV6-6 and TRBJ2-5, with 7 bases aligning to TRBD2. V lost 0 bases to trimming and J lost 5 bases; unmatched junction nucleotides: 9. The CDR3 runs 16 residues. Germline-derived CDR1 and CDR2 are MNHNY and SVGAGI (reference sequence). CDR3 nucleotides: TGTGCCAGCAGTTACTCTATGCCCCTTAGCGGGGAGACCCAGTACTTC. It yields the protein CASSYSMPLSGETQYF.

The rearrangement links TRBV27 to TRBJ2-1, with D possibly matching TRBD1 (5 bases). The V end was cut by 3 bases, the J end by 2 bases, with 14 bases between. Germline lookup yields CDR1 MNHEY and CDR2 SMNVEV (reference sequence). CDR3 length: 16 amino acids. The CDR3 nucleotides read TGTGCCAGCAGTTTTAACAGGCGATATACCTACAATGAGCAGTTCTTC. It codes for CASSFNRRYTYNEQFF.

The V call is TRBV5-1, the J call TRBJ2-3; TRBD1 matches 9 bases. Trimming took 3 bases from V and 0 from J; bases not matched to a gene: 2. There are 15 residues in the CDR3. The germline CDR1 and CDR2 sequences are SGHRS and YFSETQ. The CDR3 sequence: CASSSQGASTDTQYF. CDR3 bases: TGCGCCAGCAGCTCACAGGGGGCTAGCACAGATACGCAGTATTTT.

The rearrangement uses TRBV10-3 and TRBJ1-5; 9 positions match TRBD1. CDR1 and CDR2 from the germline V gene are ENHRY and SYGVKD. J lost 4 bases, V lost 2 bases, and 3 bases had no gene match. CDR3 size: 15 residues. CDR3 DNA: TGTGCCATCAGTGAGCAAGGACAGGGGAATCAGCCCCAGCATTTT. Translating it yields CAISEQGQGNQPQHF.

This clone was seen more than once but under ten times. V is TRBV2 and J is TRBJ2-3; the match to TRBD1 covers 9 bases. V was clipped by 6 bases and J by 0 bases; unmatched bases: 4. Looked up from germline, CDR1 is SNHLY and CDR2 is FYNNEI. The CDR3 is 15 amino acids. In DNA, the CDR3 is TGTGCCAGCAGCGGACAGGGGCTAAGCACAGATACGCAGTATTTT. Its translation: CASSGQGLSTDTQYF.

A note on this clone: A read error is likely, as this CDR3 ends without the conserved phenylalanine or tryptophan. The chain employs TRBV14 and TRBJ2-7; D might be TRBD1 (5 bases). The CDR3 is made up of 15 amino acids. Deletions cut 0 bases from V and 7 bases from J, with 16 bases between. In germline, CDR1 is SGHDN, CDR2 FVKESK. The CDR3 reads CASSQEADSHLEQYL. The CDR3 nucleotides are TGTGCCAGCAGCCAAGAAGCCGACAGTCACCTGGAGCAGTACCTC.

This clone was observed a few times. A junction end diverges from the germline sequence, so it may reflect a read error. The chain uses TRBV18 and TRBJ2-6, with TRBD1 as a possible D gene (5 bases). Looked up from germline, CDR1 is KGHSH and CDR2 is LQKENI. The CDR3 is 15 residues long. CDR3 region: CASSPEVGGANVLTF. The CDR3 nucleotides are TGTGCCAGCTCACCAGAAGTAGGTGGGGCTAACGTCCTGACTTTC.

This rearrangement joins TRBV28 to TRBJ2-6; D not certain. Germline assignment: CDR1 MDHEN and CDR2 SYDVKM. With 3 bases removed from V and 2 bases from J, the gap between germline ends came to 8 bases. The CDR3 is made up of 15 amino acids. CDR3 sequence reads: CASSFRSPGANVLTF. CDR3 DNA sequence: TGTGCCAGCAGTTTTCGGAGCCCTGGGGCCAACGTCCTGACTTTC.

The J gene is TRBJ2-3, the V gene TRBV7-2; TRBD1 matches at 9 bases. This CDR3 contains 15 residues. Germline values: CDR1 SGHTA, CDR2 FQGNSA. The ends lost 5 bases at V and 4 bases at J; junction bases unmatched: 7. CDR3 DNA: TGTGCCAGCAGCACCCGACAGGGGGGTTCAGATACGCAGTATTTT. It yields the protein CASSTRQGGSDTQYF.

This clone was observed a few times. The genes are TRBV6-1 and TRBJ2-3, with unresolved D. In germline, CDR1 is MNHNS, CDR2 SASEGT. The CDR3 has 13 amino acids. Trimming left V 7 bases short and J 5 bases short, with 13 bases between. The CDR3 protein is CASTRTAIDTQYF. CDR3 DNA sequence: TGTGCCAGCACCCGTACAGCCATAGATACGCAGTATTTT.

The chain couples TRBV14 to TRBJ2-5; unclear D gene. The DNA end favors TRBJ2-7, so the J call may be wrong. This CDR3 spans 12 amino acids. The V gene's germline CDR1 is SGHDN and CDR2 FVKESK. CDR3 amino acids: CASSVIPYEQYF. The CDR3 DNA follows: TGTGCCAGCAGCGTTATCCCCTACGAGCAGTACTTC.

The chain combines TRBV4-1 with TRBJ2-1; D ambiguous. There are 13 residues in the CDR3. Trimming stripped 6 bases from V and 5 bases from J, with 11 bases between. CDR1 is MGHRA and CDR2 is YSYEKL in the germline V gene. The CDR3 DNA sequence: TGCGCCAGCAGTAGCACACGGGACAATGAGCAGTTCTTC. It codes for CASSSTRDNEQFF.

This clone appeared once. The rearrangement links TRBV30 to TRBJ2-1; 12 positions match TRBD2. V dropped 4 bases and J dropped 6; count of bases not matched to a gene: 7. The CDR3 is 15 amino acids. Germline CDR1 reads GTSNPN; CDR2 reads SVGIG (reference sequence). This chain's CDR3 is CAWNTLAGGSNEQFF. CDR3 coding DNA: TGTGCCTGGAACACCCTAGCGGGAGGGAGCAATGAGCAGTTCTTC.

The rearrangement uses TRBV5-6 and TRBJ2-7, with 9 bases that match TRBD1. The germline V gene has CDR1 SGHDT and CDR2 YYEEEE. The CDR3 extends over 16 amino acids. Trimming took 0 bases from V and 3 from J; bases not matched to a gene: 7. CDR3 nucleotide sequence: TGTGCCAGCAGCTTGGGGTTAGGACAGGGGAACTACGAGCAGTACTTC. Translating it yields CASSLGLGQGNYEQYF.

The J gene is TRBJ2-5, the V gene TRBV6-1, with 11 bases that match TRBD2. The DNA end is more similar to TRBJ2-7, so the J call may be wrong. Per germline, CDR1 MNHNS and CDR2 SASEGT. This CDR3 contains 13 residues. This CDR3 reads CASGGLAGYEQYF. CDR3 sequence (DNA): TGTGCCAGCGGTGGACTAGCGGGCTACGAGCAGTACTTC.

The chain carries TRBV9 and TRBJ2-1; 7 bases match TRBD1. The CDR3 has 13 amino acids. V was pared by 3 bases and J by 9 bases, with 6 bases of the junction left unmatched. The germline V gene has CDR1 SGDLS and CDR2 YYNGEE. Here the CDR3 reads CASSETGKVEQFF. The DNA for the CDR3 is TGTGCCAGCAGCGAGACAGGGAAGGTTGAGCAGTTCTTC.

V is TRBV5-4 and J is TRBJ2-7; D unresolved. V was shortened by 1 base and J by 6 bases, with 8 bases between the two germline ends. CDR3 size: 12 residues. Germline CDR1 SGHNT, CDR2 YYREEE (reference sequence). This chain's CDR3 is CASSLTGAEQYF. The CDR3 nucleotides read TGTGCCAGCAGCTTGACCGGAGCCGAGCAGTACTTC.

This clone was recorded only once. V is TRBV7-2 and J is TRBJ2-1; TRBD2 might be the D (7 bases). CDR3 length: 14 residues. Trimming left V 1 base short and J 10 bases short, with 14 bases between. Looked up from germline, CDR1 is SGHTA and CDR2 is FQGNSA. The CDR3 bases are TGTGCCAGCAGCTTAGACGCGCGGGGGCGGGAGCAGTTCTTC. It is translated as CASSLDARGREQFF.